The 16 T cell receptor beta chains given below trace back to one sample, sequenced in a study of T cell repertoires in cytomegalovirus infection. Each CDR3 protein gets one entry after TCRdb re-called the reads with MiXCR. This table has hundreds of thousands of distinct CDR3 sequences, approximately 24% appearing once. Sequencing was performed on CD8+ T cells from PBMCs. The receptor source for this set is a human donor in good health (CMV status not recorded). Some clones in this sample may be carry-over from other donors' samples.

The V and J genes are TRBV7-6 and TRBJ2-6; weak D call: TRBD1 (5 bases). The germline V gene has CDR1 SGHVS and CDR2 FNYEAQ. The CDR3 length is 16 residues. V was shortened by 5 bases and J by 1 base, with 12 bases between the two germline ends. CDR3: CASSPRQTSGANVLTF. The CDR3 nucleotides are TGTGCCAGCAGCCCGAGACAGACTTCTGGGGCCAACGTCCTGACTTTC.

The sample holds a few counts of this clonotype. This rearrangement joins TRBV6-4 to TRBJ2-1; TRBD1 matches at 8 bases. Germline values: CDR1 MRHNA, CDR2 SNTAGT. The CDR3 contains 15 residues. With V trimmed by 6 bases and J by 2 bases, 6 bases remained unmatched. The CDR3 nucleotides read TGTGCCAGCAGCCTACAGGGGGGAACCTACAATGAGCAGTTCTTC. Protein sequence: CASSLQGGTYNEQFF.

This clonotype has just a few counts. The V call is TRBV20-1, the J call TRBJ2-7; D is possibly TRBD2 (6 bases). CDR1 is DFQATT and CDR2 is SNEGSKA in the germline V gene (reference sequence). Trimming stripped 3 bases from V and 1 base from J, with 10 bases between. The CDR3 spans 13 residues. CDR3 sequence reads: CSASRLGSYEQYV. CDR3 nucleotides: TGCAGTGCTAGCCGACTAGGTTCCTACGAGCAGTACGTC.

This clonotype was seen only a few times. The V and J genes are TRBV2 and TRBJ2-4, with 9 bases identical to TRBD2. CDR1 and CDR2 (germline): SNHLY, FYNNEI. The CDR3 has 19 residues. Germline trimming cut 6 bases from V and 5 bases from J; bases unmatched to any gene: 20. In DNA form, the CDR3 reads TGTGCCAGCAGGACGGGTAGCGGGGGCCTTGCTCGGCGAGAAAACATTCAGTACTTC. It specifies CASRTGSGGLARRENIQYF.

This clonotype occurred a few times. The chain carries TRBV7-8 and TRBJ2-7, with a weak D call TRBD1 (5 bases). CDR1 and CDR2 (germline): SGHVS, FQNEAQ. The CDR3 contains 15 residues. The V gene lost 1 base and the J gene lost 2 bases, with 12 bases spanning the gap. The CDR3 DNA follows: TGTGCCAGCAGCTTAGTGAAGGGGCTGCCCTACGAGCAGTACGTC. Translation: CASSLVKGLPYEQYV.

This clonotype appeared a few times. V and J are TRBV14 and TRBJ2-3; D is perhaps TRBD1 or TRBD2 (6 bases each). Germline CDR1 reads SGHDN; CDR2 reads FVKESK. CDR3 length equals 14 residues. Trimming left V 1 base short and J 3 bases short, with 8 bases between. CDR3 residues: CASSQAGATDTQYF. The CDR3 region has the DNA TGTGCCAGCAGCCAAGCGGGGGCTACAGATACGCAGTATTTT.

In this sample, this clonotype turned up a few times. The chain is built from TRBV6-6 and TRBJ2-5; D might be TRBD2 (6 bases). The CDR3 covers 16 residues. Germline CDR1 reads MNHNY; CDR2 reads SVGAGI (reference sequence). The V gene lost 4 bases and the J gene lost 3 bases, with 18 bases spanning the gap. This chain's CDR3 is CASSLLEGSSEETQYF. CDR3 nucleotides: TGTGCCAGCAGTTTACTCGAAGGCTCTAGCGAAGAGACCCAGTACTTC.

This chain joins TRBV28 and TRBJ1-2; perhaps TRBD1 as D (5 bases). Trimming left V 6 bases short and J 0 bases short, with 11 bases between. The CDR3 loop spans 14 amino acids. CDR1 is MDHEN and CDR2 is SYDVKM in the germline V gene. The CDR3 DNA follows: TGTGCCAGCAGACGGACACCTACTAACTATGGCTACACCTTC. Amino acids: CASRRTPTNYGYTF.

The chain uses TRBV20-1 and TRBJ2-1, with D perhaps assigned TRBD1 or TRBD2 (6 bases each). From germline, CDR1 is DFQATT and CDR2 SNEGSKA (reference sequence). This CDR3 spans 14 amino acids. Trimming pared 6 bases from V and 6 bases from J, leaving 18 bases between. The CDR3 bases are TGCAGTGCCCTGGGGGCTAGCGTTTCCAATGAGCAGTTCTTC. This gives the protein CSALGASVSNEQFF.

This clonotype showed up just a few times. V is TRBV6-2 or TRBV6-3 and J is TRBJ1-1; possible D gene TRBD1, 6 bases. V dropped 0 bases and J dropped 0 bases, with 14 bases sitting between them. Germline CDR1 reads MNHEY; CDR2 reads SVGEGT. CDR3 length equals 17 residues. The CDR3 reads CASSYSPGTSMNTEAFF. The CDR3 coding sequence is TGTGCCAGCAGTTACTCTCCAGGGACAAGTATGAACACTGAAGCTTTCTTT.

Comments on this clonotype: Being one base from a much bigger clone, this may be a read error. The CDR3 here is CSARDYIEAFF. In DNA, the CDR3 is TGCAGTGCTAGAGATTACATTGAAGCTTTCTTT. The chain carries TRBV20-1 and TRBJ1-1, with unresolved D. V was shortened by 0 bases and J by 7 bases, with 6 bases between the two germline ends. Per the germline V gene, CDR1 is DFQATT and CDR2 is SNEGSKA (reference sequence). The CDR3 is made up of 11 amino acids.

This clonotype was picked up a small number of times. This chain uses TRBV29-1 with TRBJ1-2; 7 nucleotides align to TRBD1. Germline CDR1 is SQVTM and CDR2 is ANQGSEA. CDR3 length equals 14 residues. V was pared by 2 bases and J by 3 bases, with 6 bases of the junction left unmatched. The CDR3 bases are TGCAGCGTTGAAATGAGGGGGCGAGACTATGGCTACACCTTC. Its protein product is CSVEMRGRDYGYTF.

This clonotype has at least ten counts. V usage is TRBV7-9 and J usage is TRBJ2-3; possibly TRBD2 for D (7 bases). Per the germline V gene, CDR1 is SEHNR and CDR2 is FQNEAQ (reference sequence). The CDR3 spans 16 residues. Trimming left V 5 bases short and J 1 base short, with 16 bases between. The CDR3 region is CASSPERDTGTDTQYF. CDR3 nucleotide sequence: TGTGCCAGCAGCCCCGAGCGGGACACAGGCACAGATACGCAGTATTTT. Combining the CDR3 with reference TRBV7-9 and TRBJ2-3 gives the whole variable domain DTGVSQNPRHKITKRGQNVTFRCDPISEHNRLYWYRQTLGQGPEFLTYFQNEAQLEKSRLLSDRFSAERPKGSFSTLEIQRTEQGDSAMYLCASSPERDTGTDTQYFGPGTRLTVL.

This clonotype was counted a few times. The conserved phenylalanine or tryptophan is not found at the CDR3 terminus, so this likely reflects a read error. This chain uses TRBV28 with TRBJ1-2; TRBD1 aligns across 8 bases. Germline values: CDR1 MDHEN, CDR2 SYDVKM. The CDR3 length is 16 residues. J was trimmed by 1 base and V by 3 bases; bases with no gene match: 7. CDR3 bases: TGTGCCAGCAGTTTTCGGACAGGGCCAGTTAACTATGGCTACACCATC. It specifies CASSFRTGPVNYGYTI.

To note about this clonotype: The junction departs from germline at one end; a sequencing error may be responsible. The chain employs TRBV14 and TRBJ2-5, with TRBD1 as a possible D gene (5 bases). Germline V lookup: CDR1 SGHDN, CDR2 FVKESK. The CDR3 runs 16 residues. The CDR3 coding sequence is TGTGTCAGCAGCCAAGTACCAGGGCTACCCCAAGAGACCCAGTACTTC. Its protein product is CVSSQVPGLPQETQYF.

This clonotype was found a few times. The rearrangement joins TRBV14 to TRBJ1-5; D is undetermined. The V and J ends lost 1 base and 10 bases respectively, with 8 bases between them. The CDR3 has 12 amino acids. Germline CDR1 reads SGHDN; CDR2 reads FVKESK. CDR3: CASSQGGGPQHF. The CDR3 DNA is TGTGCCAGCAGCCAAGGAGGAGGACCCCAGCATTTT.